This record looks at one T cell receptor beta chain sequence and its context. The antigen is not known. A multiplex PCR was run with 60 Vbeta primers and 13 Jbeta primers. Measured with immunoSEQ multiplex PCR; TCRdb has only the in-frame clones, and not every one. The repertoire table contains approximately 60,000 clones. This specimen belongs to a study of cytomegalovirus exposure and HLA in healthy donors. The CDR3 has 15 amino acids. Germline V gives CDR1 SGHNT, CDR2 YYREEE (reference sequence). Germline trimming cut 2 bases from V and 3 bases from J; bases unmatched to any gene: 4. Broader study findings: Later on, an analysis showed TCR association rates differing by HLA locus, with DRB1 the most and HLA-C the fewest. For most TCR beta V segments, an earlier analysis put the productive rate at about 87% or about 30% of the time. The authors later linked a missense DCLRE1C variant to TCR beta V- and J-gene trimming.

The chain joins TRBV5-4 to TRBJ1-3, with 8 bases matching TRBD1. This sequence originates from a man between 25 and 39 years old in good health and CMV-seropositive. Input material: PBMCs. CDR3 loop: CASSFQGAGGNTIYF. The CDR3 coding sequence is TGTGCCAGCAGCTTTCAGGGGGCAGGTGGAAACACCATATATTTT.